The source of this T cell receptor beta chain is a study of radiation and T cells in renal cell carcinoma. Regarding time point: blood 4 weeks post-SBRT, at nephrectomy. Treatment reported: 15 Gy SBRT to primary tumor, nephrectomy 4 weeks later. Germline CDR1 is MGHRA and CDR2 is YSYEKL. The CDR3 sequence is 15 residues long. V lost 0 bases and J lost 7; bases outside the gene matches: 5. Here immunoSEQ multiplex PCR was the method, and the copy in TCRdb shows in-frame clones only, minus some. The sample includes 150,000 to 200,000 clones, 88% of them seen just once. The sequence was collected from a woman in her 50s with renal cell carcinoma. The V call is TRBV4-1, the J call TRBJ2-1; 8 bases match TRBD2. The sample consisted of blood, taken from a patient whose treatment included radiotherapy and nephrectomy. DNA of the CDR3: TGCGCCAGCAGCCAAGACCGGGGGGGGTGGAATGAGCAGTTCTTC. Translating gives CASSQDRGGWNEQFF.